The 19 T cell receptor beta chains below all came from one sample that was sequenced in a study of T-cell reconstitution after alpha-beta-depleted transplantation in children. Construction of the TCRbeta library involved unique molecular identifiers. Via MiXCR, TCRdb re-called the PCR reads, giving one row per CDR3 protein. Found here are about 250,000 distinct CDR3 sequences, 24% of them singletons; the top ten hold about 5%. Sequenced material: PBMCs, mostly from graft donor cells, taken 360 days after TCRalphabeta/CD19-depleted stem cell transplant. The receptors stem from a female patient aged 2-9 years who had a stem cell transplant for congenital amegakaryocytic thrombocytopenia, so the T cells may come from the graft donor.

This clonotype appeared many times. The chain links TRBV12-3 or TRBV12-4 to TRBJ2-7; the D gene is possibly TRBD1 (6 bases). This CDR3 has 13 amino acids. Trimming cost V 8 bases and J 5 bases, with 16 bases left between them. The DNA of the CDR3 is TGTGCCAGCGCCCCGACAGGTAGCGACGAGCAGTACTTC. Protein sequence: CASAPTGSDEQYF.

The V call is TRBV10-3, the J call TRBJ2-1; TRBD1 matches 10 bases. Trimming removed 1 base from V and 5 bases from J; junction bases left unmatched: 5. The germline gives CDR1 ENHRY, CDR2 SYGVKD. This CDR3 has 16 amino acids. CDR3 sequence: CAISEYRTGGHNEQFF. CDR3 DNA sequence: TGTGCCATCAGTGAGTATAGGACAGGGGGACACAATGAGCAGTTCTTC.

This clonotype came up a few times. In nucleotides, the CDR3 is TGTGCCAGCAGCCAGAGCCGAAACACCATATATTTT. Protein product: CASSQSRNTIYF. V is TRBV14 and J is TRBJ1-3; D call uncertain. Germline CDR1 is SGHDN and CDR2 is FVKESK. This CDR3 is built from 12 residues. Trimming shortened V by 3 bases and J by 5 bases, and 5 bases separated the two germline ends.

This clonotype was found a few times. This chain connects TRBV20-1 to TRBJ1-1; D unresolved. The germline gives CDR1 DFQATT, CDR2 SNEGSKA (reference sequence). The length of the CDR3 is 12 residues. Trimming took 3 bases from V and 11 from J, leaving 16 bases between them. CDR3 DNA: TGCAGTGCTAGGCTGGACTCGGCTCTCGCTTTCTTT. Translation: CSARLDSALAFF.

This clonotype was observed a few times. The J gene is TRBJ2-1, the V gene TRBV5-1; TRBD1 matches at 12 bases. CDR1 and CDR2 (germline): SGHRS, YFSETQ. V shed 6 bases and J 6 bases; nucleotides not matched to a gene: 7. The CDR3 loop spans 15 amino acids. CDR3 DNA sequence: TGCGCCAGCACGACGGGGACAGGGGGCTTCAATGAGCAGTTCTTC. Encoded protein: CASTTGTGGFNEQFF.

The chain links TRBV20-1 to TRBJ2-2; 8 bases agree with TRBD2. This CDR3 spans 14 amino acids. The germline CDR1 and CDR2 sequences are DFQATT and SNEGSKA (reference sequence). The ends lost 6 bases at V and 5 bases at J; junction bases unmatched: 8. The CDR3 coding sequence is TGCAGTGCAGCAAGCGGGAGTTGGACCGGGGAGCTGTTTTTT. Translating gives CSAASGSWTGELFF.

There are many counts of this clonotype. The chain is built from TRBV12-3 or TRBV12-4 and TRBJ1-1, with no clear D. The CDR3 consists of 13 residues. With 8 bases removed from V and 2 bases from J, the gap between germline ends came to 12 bases. CDR3 region: CASGPRGNTEAFF. In nucleotides, the CDR3 is TGTGCCAGCGGGCCGCGAGGTAACACTGAAGCTTTCTTT.

Only a few counts were recorded for this clonotype. The junction shows a germline mismatch at one end, possibly a read error. The chain joins TRBV5-1 to TRBJ2-3; 14 bases line up with TRBD2. The CDR3 consists of 18 residues. Looked up from germline, CDR1 is SGHRS and CDR2 is YFSETQ. CDR3 sequence (DNA): TGCGCCAGCAGGTTGGGACTAGCGGGGGTGTTCCCCACAGATACGCAGTATTTT. Encoded protein: CASRLGLAGVFPTDTQYF.

The V and J genes are TRBV10-3 and TRBJ2-2; D not certain. Looked up from germline, CDR1 is ENHRY and CDR2 is SYGVKD. The ends were cut back, 1 base at V and 1 base at J, with 4 bases in the middle. The length of the CDR3 is 14 residues. The CDR3 region is CAISELQNTGELFF. The CDR3 DNA is TGTGCCATCAGTGAGTTACAGAACACCGGGGAGCTGTTTTTT.

This sequence joins TRBV6-1 and TRBJ1-5; the match to TRBD1 covers 7 bases. J lost 7 bases, V lost 8 bases, and 8 bases had no gene match. The CDR3 consists of 13 residues. Per the germline V gene, CDR1 is MNHNS and CDR2 is SASEGT. CDR3: CASSATGSQPQHF. In DNA form, the CDR3 reads TGTGCCAGCTCCGCGACAGGGAGCCAGCCCCAGCATTTT.

V is TRBV12-3 or TRBV12-4 and J is TRBJ1-2; TRBD1 might be the D (5 bases). CDR3 length: 15 amino acids. V lost 6 bases to trimming and J lost 4 bases, with 18 bases between them. CDR3 coding DNA: TGTGCCAGCAGCCAGATGACGTCAGGGCCCTATGGCTACACCTTC. Amino acid sequence: CASSQMTSGPYGYTF.

V gene TRBV19 combines with J gene TRBJ2-3; TRBD2 is a possible D gene (6 bases). This CDR3 region has 14 residues. V was cut by 4 bases and J by 5 bases, with 13 bases left in between. Germline V CDR1 and CDR2: LNHDA, SQIVND (reference sequence). The CDR3 region is CASSTMTSLDTQYF. DNA for the CDR3: TGTGCCAGTAGTACCATGACTAGTCTAGATACGCAGTATTTT.

The gene calls are TRBV6-1 and TRBJ1-3, with no clear D. There are 19 residues in the CDR3. The V end was cut by 6 bases, the J end by 1 base, with 25 bases between. CDR1 and CDR2 (germline): MNHNS, SASEGT. CDR3 nucleotides: TGTGCCAGCAGGGGAATATCCGGGCGGCAGCGCGATTCTGGAAACACCATATATTTT. Protein: CASRGISGRQRDSGNTIYF.

CDR3 bases: TGTGCCAGCAGCTTTGACCCGAGGCCTTACAATGAGCAGTTCTTC. This sequence encodes CASSFDPRPYNEQFF. The V gene is TRBV7-2, the J gene TRBJ2-1; unclear D gene. This CDR3 is built from 15 residues. Trimming took off 3 bases at V and 4 bases at J, with 13 bases between the two ends. Looked up from germline, CDR1 is SGHTA and CDR2 is FQGNSA.

The rearrangement uses TRBV12-3 or TRBV12-4 and TRBJ2-1; a possible D gene is TRBD1 (6 bases). The V end lost 2 bases, the J end lost 2 bases, and 16 bases lay between the germline ends. The CDR3 has 17 amino acids. For the CDR3, the DNA is TGTGCCAGCAGTTTACTGCTTCTGGACAGAACCTACAATGAGCAGTTCTTC. Translated, it gives CASSLLLLDRTYNEQFF.

This clonotype was found a few times. This rearrangement joins TRBV12-3 or TRBV12-4 to TRBJ2-2; D is perhaps TRBD1 (6 bases). The CDR3 runs 16 residues. V lost 4 bases, J lost 2 bases, and 14 bases lay in between. In DNA form, the CDR3 reads TGTGCCAGCAGTTGGAATGGCAGGGGTAACACCGGGGAGCTGTTTTTT. This encodes CASSWNGRGNTGELFF.

V is TRBV20-1 and J is TRBJ2-7; D ambiguous. There are 11 residues in the CDR3. The V gene lost 5 bases and the J gene lost 1 base, with 6 bases spanning the gap. The V gene's germline CDR1 is DFQATT and CDR2 SNEGSKA (reference sequence). The CDR3 spells CSAPHSYEQYF. CDR3 sequence (DNA): TGCAGTGCTCCTCATTCCTACGAGCAGTACTTC.

This clonotype has a count of ten or more. The genes are TRBV3-1 and TRBJ1-2; tentatively, D is TRBD1 (6 bases). The CDR3 runs to 13 residues. V lost 4 bases to trimming and J lost 4 bases, with 10 bases between them. The germline V gene encodes CDR1 LGHDT and CDR2 YNNKEL (reference sequence). The CDR3: CASSLQGIYGYTF. CDR3 sequence (DNA): TGTGCCAGCAGCCTACAGGGTATCTATGGCTACACCTTC.

The chain recombines TRBV4-1 with TRBJ2-7; 8 nucleotides match TRBD1. The CDR3 runs to 16 residues. The J segment lost 6 bases and the V segment lost 1 base, leaving 11 bases of the junction unmatched. Germline CDR1 is MGHRA and CDR2 is YSYEKL. The CDR3 sequence: CASSQGWARGPGEQYF. As DNA, the CDR3 is TGCGCCAGCAGCCAAGGGTGGGCCAGGGGGCCGGGCGAGCAGTACTTC.